The TCR beta chain under discussion was sequenced for a study of shared clonotypes between healthy human individuals (dated by TCRdb to 2018 to 2021). Study-wide context: The cohort comprised a couple of women and three men aged 18 to 49 years. Per donor, three plates each were used for CD4 naive and CD4 memory, two for CD8 naive, and one for CD8 memory. To estimate repertoire size and how much clonotype sharing occurs between individuals, the study deeply sequenced the blood TCR repertoires of about 5 healthy adults. Libraries were prepared and TCR repertoires were sequenced by different laboratories using diverse techniques, in order to increase sequencing depth and limit assay-specific biases. Each donor's leukapheresis produced roughly between roughly 0.85 and 10 billion PBMCs. The research as a whole found: Naive subsets generally had larger estimated clonotype richness than memory subsets did. Clonotypes shared by all four sorted-subset donors showed higher generation probabilities than non-shared clonotypes. Sampling was restricted to blood, and TCR repertoires in tissue are likely to differ from TCR repertoires in blood. The small number of donors limited the genetic and exposure-history diversity represented. About 5% of naive CD4, 3.5% of naive CD8, around 2.3% of memory CD4, and 0.35% to 0.4% of memory CD8 clonotypes were shared across a few donors. Pairwise subsampling led to the expectation that sequencing depth would affect the degree of clonotype sharing among donors. Even with the large sequencing depth, rarefaction of the sorted-subset datasets indicated that sequencing was incomplete.

The donors were healthy, HIV-negative adults who had no recently reported acute infections or vaccinations. Every donor was a Caucasian adult residing in Nashville, Tennessee, USA. CD4+ T cells were enriched by magnetic negative selection; naive cells were then positively selected on CD45RA, and the negative fraction formed the memory subset. After blood collection by leukapheresis, PBMCs were isolated using Ficoll-Histopaque density gradient centrifugation and then cryopreserved in the vapor phase of liquid nitrogen. Analytical flow cytometry was used to check the purity and quantity of each magnetically sorted T cell population. Genomic DNA was isolated from every sorted fraction and measured by UV absorbance on a Nanodrop 2000c. About this clone itself: The clone's antigen remains unknown. There are no base qualities to consult, and no much larger clone falls within one base.

The CDR3 measures 14 amino acids from cysteine to phenylalanine. Of all the DNA, just the CDR3 is kept, 42 bases in frame from base 1. V is pared back by 2 bases and J by 2 bases, with 9 bases lying between the germline termini. CDR1 and CDR2 (SNHLY, FYNNEI) derive from the germline V gene. TCR CDR3 regions were amplified from genomic DNA by multiplex PCR using the deep immunoSEQ assay. Genomic DNA extracted from each cell subset was distributed evenly over all wells of several immunoSEQ 96-well plates, and each plate served as one replicate. Each replicate PCR for sorted subsets received roughly 0.2 ug genomic DNA, equal to about 30,000 T cell genomes. The purified libraries were quantified using a Qubit 3.0 fluorometer, sized with a Bioanalyzer 2100, and then quantified again using the KAPA Library Quantification kit. Every immunoSEQ 96-well plate was sequenced on a dedicated single-read 150-cycle Illumina NextSeq 550 flow cell. On the study's bioinformatics: The immunoSEQ output contained only junctional sequences without quality scores, so filtering could not match that applied to full-length reads. To assign V/J genes and CDR3, sequences were annotated using PyIR, a Python wrapper for IgBLAST v1.9, with IMGT germline references. Any read was removed if the V/J assignment was weak (E-value above 1e-6), the CDR3 was missing, or the read contained stop codons, out-of-frame junctions, or ambiguous translated residues. V3J clonotypes were defined as sequences sharing an identical inferred V gene, J gene, and CDR3 amino acid sequence. Percentage overlap between repertoires was calculated by dividing the number of shared unique clonotypes by the size of the smaller repertoire. RTK rarefaction, the Chao1 estimator, and Recon v2.1 estimates of unobserved clonotypes were used to assess repertoire richness. OLGA was used to compute generation probabilities for all TCRbeta clonotypes that the gDNA method yielded from a few donors. The clones in this table, taken by TCRdb from immuneACCESS, are in-frame only. Not every clone is retained; where verified, under half of the shortfall comes from an unresolved V gene, and the cause of the rest is unknown. That table furnishes V, J and clone size, whereas the DNA furnished D and trimming. The sample yields millions of clones; approximately 90% were counted once. The top ten hold 0.13% to 0.15% of the sample.

This receptor was taken from a man between 18 and 29 years old in good health. The rearrangement joined TRBV2 to TRBJ1-1; the D gene is not confidently resolved. The sample comprised naive CD4+ T cells sorted from blood. The sample's cell subset or site label is to be understood as: CD45RA+ positively selected. The DNA sequence is given as TGTGCCAGCAGTGAATTTATCAGTAACACTGAAGCTTTCTTT. Translated, this gives CASSEFISNTEAFF.